The 21 T cell receptor beta chains given below trace back to one sample, sequenced in a study of T cell responses to AZD1222 COVID-19 vaccine. The table came from immunoSEQ multiplex PCR; TCRdb's copy has only in-frame clones and leaves some out. Of under 80,000 clones in the sample, about 91% were seen once. The sample in question was peripheral blood, obtained on day 0 of AZD1222 vaccination. Receptors originate from an adult in good health.

The rearrangement uses TRBV14 and TRBJ1-2; tentatively, D is TRBD1 (5 bases). The germline gives CDR1 SGHDN, CDR2 FVKESK. V was trimmed by 4 bases and J by 3 bases, leaving 18 bases between them. This CDR3 is 16 amino acids long. The CDR3 DNA reads TGTGCCAGCAGCCCACACCGGTCCGGGGGTCACTATGGCTACACCTTC. This translates into CASSPHRSGGHYGYTF.

V and J are TRBV6-5 and TRBJ1-3; D might be TRBD1 (6 bases). CDR1 and CDR2 from the germline V gene are MNHEY and SVGAGI. V was shortened by 6 bases and J by 2 bases, with 14 bases between the two germline ends. This CDR3 has 15 amino acids. The CDR3 coding sequence is TGTGCCAGCAGACTTACAGGGTCCCCTGGAAACACCATATATTTT. Translating gives CASRLTGSPGNTIYF.

This clone was found a few times. The chain uses TRBV29-1 and TRBJ1-1; no clear D. Germline V gene lookup returns CDR1 SQVTM and CDR2 ANQGSEA. V was pared by 6 bases and J by 3 bases, with 14 bases between. CDR3 length: 13 amino acids. CDR3 DNA: TGCAGCGTCCAGACAAGCCCTGACACTGAAGCTTTCTTT. Its protein product is CSVQTSPDTEAFF.

The V call is TRBV29-1, the J call TRBJ1-2; 7 bases are shared with TRBD1. Trimming at V came to 6 bases and at J to 2 bases, leaving 3 bases not matched to a gene. Germline assignment: CDR1 SQVTM and CDR2 ANQGSEA. There are 12 residues in the CDR3. CDR3 loop: CSVQDRNYGYTF. The DNA for the CDR3 is TGCAGCGTCCAGGACAGGAACTATGGCTACACCTTC.

This clone was found a few times. This sample also contains other DNA sequences that code for the same CDR3. The rearrangement joins TRBV19 to TRBJ1-1; a weak D match, TRBD1 (5 bases). This CDR3 contains 14 residues. Trimming shortened V by 3 bases and J by 3 bases, and 11 bases separated the two germline ends. Germline V gene lookup returns CDR1 LNHDA and CDR2 SQIVND (reference sequence). CDR3 residues: CASSISPGDTEAFF. CDR3 DNA sequence: TGTGCCAGTAGTATCTCCCCGGGGGACACTGAAGCTTTCTTT.

The chain is built from TRBV15 and TRBJ2-4; D remains unclear. Germline-derived CDR1 and CDR2 are LNHNV and YYDKDF (reference sequence). V was shortened by 1 base and J by 9 bases, with 10 bases between the two germline ends. This CDR3 contains 13 residues. CDR3 sequence: CATSRGWMGIQYF. The CDR3 bases are TGTGCCACCAGCAGAGGGTGGATGGGCATTCAGTACTTC.

J is TRBJ2-2 and V is TRBV27; 11 nucleotides line up with TRBD2. The CDR3 spans 19 residues. Germline V CDR1 and CDR2: MNHEY, SMNVEV (reference sequence). V lost 8 bases to trimming and J lost 0 bases; unmatched junction nucleotides: 14. The CDR3 reads CASSWRGLAGDTNTGELFF. CDR3 coding DNA: TGTGCCAGCTCCTGGAGAGGACTAGCGGGTGATACGAACACCGGGGAGCTGTTTTTT.

The chain employs TRBV27 and TRBJ2-3; 7 nucleotides line up with TRBD1. Germline V gene lookup returns CDR1 MNHEY and CDR2 SMNVEV (reference sequence). V lost 5 bases, J lost 0 bases, and 8 bases stayed unmatched. CDR3 length: 16 residues. In nucleotides, the CDR3 is TGTGCCAGCAGTCTATATGGACAGGTTAGCACAGATACGCAGTATTTT. The encoded protein is CASSLYGQVSTDTQYF.

The V and J genes are TRBV7-4 and TRBJ2-7; 9 bases are a match to TRBD1. V lost 1 base, J lost 2 bases, and 15 bases stayed unmatched. There are 19 residues in the CDR3. The germline V gene has CDR1 SGHVT and CDR2 SQSDAQ. The CDR3 spells CASSLGQGDREKGPYEQYF. CDR3 in DNA: TGTGCCAGCAGCTTAGGACAAGGGGACAGGGAAAAGGGGCCCTACGAGCAGTACTTC.

The rearrangement links TRBV6-6 to TRBJ2-2, with TRBD1 identical over 12 bases. Germline CDR1 and CDR2: MNHNY and SVGAGI (reference sequence). This CDR3 spans 16 amino acids. V dropped 6 bases and J dropped 6; count of bases not matched to a gene: 8. The CDR3 is CASRDSGTGGAGELFF. CDR3 bases: TGTGCCAGCAGGGATTCCGGGACAGGGGGCGCCGGGGAGCTGTTTTTT.

The chain has TRBV30 and TRBJ1-6; the D gene is possibly TRBD1 (6 bases). The CDR3 is made up of 14 amino acids. The germline V gene has CDR1 GTSNPN and CDR2 SVGIG (reference sequence). V was clipped by 7 bases and J by 5 bases, with 15 bases between them. This CDR3 reads CALSGGLDNSPLHF. The CDR3 region has the DNA TGTGCCTTAAGCGGGGGCCTAGATAATTCACCCCTCCACTTT.

This chain connects TRBV10-1 to TRBJ1-6; D gene unclear. The CDR3 has 14 amino acids. V was shortened by 1 base and J by 4 bases, with 5 bases between the two germline ends. Germline CDR1 and CDR2: WNHNN and SYGVQD (reference sequence). CDR3 protein: CASSEFRYNSPLHF. The DNA for the CDR3 is TGCGCCAGCAGTGAGTTTCGGTATAATTCACCCCTCCACTTT.

V is TRBV4-3 and J is TRBJ2-7, with D tentatively TRBD2 (5 bases). The CDR3 has 16 amino acids. Trimming took off 1 base at V and 3 bases at J, with 16 bases between the two ends. Per the germline V gene, CDR1 is LGHNA and CDR2 is YSLEER. The CDR3 DNA follows: TGCGCCAGCAGCCAAGGACCAGGCGCAGGACTCTACGAGCAGTACTTC. Protein product: CASSQGPGAGLYEQYF.

The rearrangement links TRBV3-1 (or the pseudogene TRBV3-2) to TRBJ1-3; D remains unclear. The CDR3 has 13 amino acids. The germline CDR1 and CDR2 sequences are LGHDT and YNNKEL (reference sequence). The V gene lost 1 base and the J gene lost 8 bases, with 9 bases spanning the gap. The CDR3 loop reads CASSQGTDDTIYF. The CDR3 DNA sequence: TGTGCCAGCAGCCAAGGGACTGACGACACCATATATTTT.

This clone appeared a few times. J is TRBJ1-3 and V is TRBV3-1 (or the pseudogene TRBV3-2), with D unresolved. The germline V gene encodes CDR1 LGHDT and CDR2 YNNKEL (reference sequence). Trimming removed 1 base at V and 3 bases at J, with 4 bases between. The CDR3 contains 13 residues. CDR3 region: CASSQVGGNTIYF. The CDR3 nucleotides read TGTGCCAGCAGCCAAGTAGGTGGAAACACCATATATTTT.

The gene calls are TRBV6-5 and TRBJ1-6; D not resolved. Germline-derived CDR1 and CDR2 are MNHEY and SVGAGI. Deletions cut 6 bases from V and 7 bases from J, with 13 bases between. The CDR3 is 14 amino acids. The CDR3 here is CASRPTRGNSPLHF. The CDR3 nucleotides are TGTGCCAGCAGGCCGACACGTGGCAATTCACCCCTCCACTTT.

The V gene is TRBV28, the J gene TRBJ2-1, with 11 bases that match TRBD1. Germline loops: CDR1 MDHEN, CDR2 SYDVKM. The trim removed 5 bases at V and 2 bases at J, leaving 17 bases unmatched. The CDR3 sequence is 20 residues long. The CDR3 is CASSPIRDRGEGVAYNEQFF. The CDR3 nucleotides read TGTGCCAGCAGTCCGATCCGGGACAGGGGGGAAGGAGTAGCCTACAATGAGCAGTTCTTC.

CDR3 sequence: CASSRDSGKLFF. The CDR3 DNA sequence: TGTGCCAGCAGTAGGGACTCCGGAAAACTGTTTTTT. This sequence joins TRBV6-5 and TRBJ1-4, with D possibly being TRBD1 (5 bases). Trimming stripped 5 bases from V and 10 bases from J, with 11 bases between. This CDR3 has 12 residues. CDR1 MNHEY and CDR2 SVGAGI come from the germline V gene.

This clone was found once. This sequence joins TRBV28 and TRBJ2-5; possible D gene TRBD2, 5 bases. The V gene lost 8 bases and the J gene lost 5 bases, with 12 bases spanning the gap. The germline V gene encodes CDR1 MDHEN and CDR2 SYDVKM. The length of the CDR3 is 12 residues. The CDR3 loop is CASGESYETQYF. CDR3 in DNA: TGTGCCAGCGGGGAGAGCTATGAGACCCAGTACTTC. Looking up the rest from reference TRBV28 and TRBJ2-5 gives the full variable domain: DVKVTQSSRYLVKRTGEKVFLECVQDMDHENMFWYRQDPGLGLRLIYFSYDVKMKEKGDIPEGYSVSREKKERFSLILESASTNQTSMYLCASGESYETQYFGPGTRLLVL.

CDR3 DNA: TGCGCCAGCAGCCCTGACGGGACTAGCGGGAGGGAACAGTACTTC. It translates to CASSPDGTSGREQYF. The chain recombines TRBV5-1 with TRBJ2-7, with TRBD2 matching over 16 bases. The CDR3 consists of 15 residues. Germline V CDR1 and CDR2: SGHRS, YFSETQ. V trimming: 4 bases; J trimming: 10 bases; junction bases outside the gene matches: 8.

The chain employs TRBV4-2 and TRBJ1-4, with 8 nucleotides matching TRBD1. Germline V gene lookup returns CDR1 LGHNA and CDR2 YNFKEQ. CDR3 length: 16 amino acids. V lost 1 base, J lost 4 bases, and 5 bases stayed unmatched. CDR3 residues: CASSQGRTGSNEKLFF. CDR3 DNA: TGTGCCAGCAGCCAAGGACGGACAGGGAGTAATGAAAAACTGTTTTTT.